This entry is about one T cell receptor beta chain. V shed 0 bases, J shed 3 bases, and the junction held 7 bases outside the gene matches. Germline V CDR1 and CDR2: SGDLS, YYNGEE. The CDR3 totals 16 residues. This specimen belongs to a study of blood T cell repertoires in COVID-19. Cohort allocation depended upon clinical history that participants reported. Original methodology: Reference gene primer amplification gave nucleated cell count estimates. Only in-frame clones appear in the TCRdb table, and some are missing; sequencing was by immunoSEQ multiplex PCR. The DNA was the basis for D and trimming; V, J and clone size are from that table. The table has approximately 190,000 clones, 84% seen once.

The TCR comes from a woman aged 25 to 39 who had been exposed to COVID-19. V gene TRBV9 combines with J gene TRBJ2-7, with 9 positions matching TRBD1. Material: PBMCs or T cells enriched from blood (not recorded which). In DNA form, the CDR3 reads TGTGCCAGCAGCGTAGGGGGACAGGGTTGGAACTACGAGCAGTACTTC. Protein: CASSVGGQGWNYEQYF.